The source of this TCR beta chain is a study of T cells in localized non-small cell lung cancer. This CDR3 contains 12 residues. The germline CDR1 and CDR2 sequences are SQVTM and ANQGSEA. Some clones are missing from TCRdb's copy, which holds only in-frame ones; the method was immunoSEQ multiplex PCR. The data contain approximately 20,000 clones, approximately 84% of them singletons. Regarding this clone: Compared with germline, one end of the junction differs, possibly owing to a read error.

The source was peripheral blood, collected before any cancer treatment. The chain links TRBV29-1 to TRBJ2-1, with 10 bases aligning to TRBD1. The TCR originated in a man between 40 and 69 years old with stage I lung adenocarcinoma. DNA for the CDR3: TGCAGCGTTGATGACAGGGGGCTGGAGCAGCTCTTC. Residues: CSVDDRGLEQLF.